These 6 T cell receptor beta chains came from one sample sequenced in a study of blood T cell repertoires in COVID-19. Sequenced by immunoSEQ multiplex PCR; TCRdb stores in-frame clones only, minus some. The sample shows fewer than 200,000 clones, around 84% of them seen only once. The sequencing sample was made of PBMCs or T cells enriched from blood (not recorded which). The receptors shown here come from a man aged 45 to 65 who had recovered from COVID-19.

Comments on this clone: Germline and junction disagree at one end, which may indicate a read error. This chain uses TRBV7-7 with TRBJ2-5; possible D gene TRBD1, 5 bases. Germline V gene data show CDR1 as SSHAT and CDR2 as FNYEAQ (reference sequence). CDR3 length: 15 amino acids. CDR3 in amino acids: CASSLSGRVGETQYF. The CDR3 DNA reads as TGTGCTAGCAGCTTATCGGGCAGGGTCGGCGAGACCCAGTACTTC. The variable domain in full, with the rest retrieved from reference TRBV7-7 and TRBJ2-5, is GAGVSQSPRYKVTKRGQDVTLRCDPISSHATLYWYQQALGQGPEFLTYFNYEAQPDKSGLPSDRFSAERPEGSISTLTIQRTEQRDSAMYRCASSLSGRVGETQYFGPGTRLLVL.

This chain links TRBV3-1 (or the pseudogene TRBV3-2) with TRBJ2-3; D is undetermined. Germline V CDR1 and CDR2: LGHDT, YNNKEL (reference sequence). Trimming left V 1 base short and J 0 bases short, with 8 bases between. The CDR3 is 15 amino acids. CDR3: CASSQVATSTDTQYF. CDR3 coding DNA: TGTGCCAGCAGCCAAGTTGCTACTAGCACAGATACGCAGTATTTT.

A word on this clone: The DNA is omitted, as the CDR3 cannot be located on it reliably, and the CDR3 follows TCRdb's listing. V is TRBV30 and J is TRBJ2-5; the table gives TRBD1 as D, unverified against the DNA. Germline lookup yields CDR1 GTSNPN and CDR2 SVGIG (reference sequence). The CDR3 region is 11 residues in length, termini included. CDR3 amino acids: CAWSVGQGAYF.

Notes on this clone: Other DNA sequences in this sample translate to the same CDR3. The chain couples TRBV2 to TRBJ2-2; D is possibly TRBD1 (6 bases). This CDR3 is 15 amino acids long. V was clipped by 1 base and J by 6 bases, with 12 bases between them. Germline CDR1 reads SNHLY; CDR2 reads FYNNEI. DNA of the CDR3: TGTGCCAGCAGTGAAGGGCAGGGGCTCGCCGGGGAGCTGTTTTTT. Translated: CASSEGQGLAGELFF. The complete variable domain, with remaining parts taken from reference TRBV2 and TRBJ2-2, reads EPEVTQTPSHQVTQMGQEVILRCVPISNHLYFYWYRQILGQKVEFLVSFYNNEISEKSEIFDDQFSVERPDGSNFTLKIRSTKLEDSAMYFCASSEGQGLAGELFFGEGSRLTVL.

This chain connects TRBV24-1 to TRBJ1-1; the match to TRBD1 covers 7 bases. This CDR3 has 17 residues. Germline lookup yields CDR1 KGHDR and CDR2 SFDVKD. V trimming: 1 base; J trimming: 2 bases; junction bases outside the gene matches: 9. CDR3 coding DNA: TGTGCCACCAGTGATTTACGGCGGAACAGGGGTAACACTGAAGCTTTCTTT. Its protein is CATSDLRRNRGNTEAFF.

This sequence joins TRBV18 and TRBJ2-7; tentative D call: TRBD2 (5 bases). The germline V and J ends were trimmed by 2 bases and 0 bases, with 8 bases remaining between them. This CDR3 spans 14 amino acids. CDR1 is KGHSH and CDR2 is LQKENI in the germline V gene. CDR3: CASSPGRSSYEQYF. The CDR3 DNA is TGTGCCAGCTCACCAGGGAGAAGCTCCTACGAGCAGTACTTC. The full variable domain, rest sourced from reference TRBV18 and TRBJ2-7, is NAGVMQNPRHLVRRRGQEARLRCSPMKGHSHVYWYRQLPEEGLKFMVYLQKENIIDESGMPKERFSAEFPKEGPSILRIQQVVRGDSAAYFCASSPGRSSYEQYFGPGTRLTVT.